The clone carrying this T cell receptor beta chain was observed at least ten times. Building the TCR beta libraries relied on iRepertoire HTBI primers, and CDR3 regions underwent Arm-PCR. TCRdb fed the multiplex PCR reads into MiXCR, producing one record per CDR3 protein. The data show 400,000 to 550,000 distinct CDR3 sequences, with roughly 15% seen just once and about 10% held by the top ten. Time point: newly diagnosed GD, antithyroid drugs for less than 3 months. TCR sequences were obtained from RNA taken from PBMCs. The data derive from a study of regulatory T cells in long-lasting Graves disease. The CDR3 runs 14 residues. The V gene's germline CDR1 is LGHDT and CDR2 YNNKEL (reference sequence). V lost 0 bases and J 14 bases, leaving 14 bases between the germline ends. Separately, the same data were catalogued under a study of T cells in Graves' hyperthyroidism and ophthalmopathy.

The TCR sequence derives from a woman younger than 45 with Graves disease. The gene calls are TRBV3-1 and TRBJ1-6; D remains ambiguous. Specimen: peripheral blood mononuclear cells (PBMCs), collected at new diagnosis, from a patient treated with antithyroid drugs. CDR3 DNA sequence: TGTGCCAGCAGCCAAGAAACCGGCTATAGGGCCCTCCACTTT. This encodes CASSQETGYRALHF. Full variable domain (rest looked up from reference TRBV3-1 and TRBJ1-6): DTAVSQTPKYLVTQMGNDKSIKCEQNLGHDTMYWYKQDSKKFLKIMFSYNNKELIINETVPNRFSPKSPDKAHLNLHINSLELGDSAVYFCASSQETGYRALHFGNGTRLTVT.